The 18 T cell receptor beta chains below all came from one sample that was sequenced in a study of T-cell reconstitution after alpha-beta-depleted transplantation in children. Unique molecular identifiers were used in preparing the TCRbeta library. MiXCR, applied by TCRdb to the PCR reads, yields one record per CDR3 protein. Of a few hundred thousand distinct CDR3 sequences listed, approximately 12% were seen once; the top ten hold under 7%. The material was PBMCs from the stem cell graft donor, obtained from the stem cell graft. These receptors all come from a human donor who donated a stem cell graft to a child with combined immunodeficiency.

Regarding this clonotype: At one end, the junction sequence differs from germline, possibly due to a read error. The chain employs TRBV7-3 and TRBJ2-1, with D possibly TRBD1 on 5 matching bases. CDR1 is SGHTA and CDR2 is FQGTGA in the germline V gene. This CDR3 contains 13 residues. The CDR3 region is CASSRPGYTEQFF. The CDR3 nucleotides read TGTGCCAGCAGCCGACCAGGGTACACTGAGCAGTTCTTC.

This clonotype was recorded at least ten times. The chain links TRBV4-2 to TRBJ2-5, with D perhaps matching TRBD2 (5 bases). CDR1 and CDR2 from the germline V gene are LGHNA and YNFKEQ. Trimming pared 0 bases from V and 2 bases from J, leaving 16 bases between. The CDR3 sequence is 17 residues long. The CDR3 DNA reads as TGTGCCAGCAGCCAAGATGAGGGCCTTTGGCGGCAAGAGACCCAGTACTTC. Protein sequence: CASSQDEGLWRQETQYF.

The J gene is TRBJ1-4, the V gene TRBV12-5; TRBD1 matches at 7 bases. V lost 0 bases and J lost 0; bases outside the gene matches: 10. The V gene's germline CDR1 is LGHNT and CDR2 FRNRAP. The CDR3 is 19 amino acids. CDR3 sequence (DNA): TGTGCTAGTGGTTTGGTACGACGGCAGGGGGATTCAACTAATGAAAAACTGTTTTTT. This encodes CASGLVRRQGDSTNEKLFF.

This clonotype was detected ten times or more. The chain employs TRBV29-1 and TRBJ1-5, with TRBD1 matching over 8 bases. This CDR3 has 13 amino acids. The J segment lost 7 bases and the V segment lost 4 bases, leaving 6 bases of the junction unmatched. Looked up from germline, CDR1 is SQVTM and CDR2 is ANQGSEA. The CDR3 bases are TGCAGCGTTGGGACAGGGACGAAACAGCCCCAGCATTTT. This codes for CSVGTGTKQPQHF.

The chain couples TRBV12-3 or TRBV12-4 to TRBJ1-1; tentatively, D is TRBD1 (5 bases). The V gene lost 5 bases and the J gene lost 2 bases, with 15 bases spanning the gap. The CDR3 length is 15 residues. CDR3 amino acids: CASSGGGGPNTEAFF. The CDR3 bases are TGTGCCAGCAGTGGGGGTGGCGGGCCCAACACTGAAGCTTTCTTT.

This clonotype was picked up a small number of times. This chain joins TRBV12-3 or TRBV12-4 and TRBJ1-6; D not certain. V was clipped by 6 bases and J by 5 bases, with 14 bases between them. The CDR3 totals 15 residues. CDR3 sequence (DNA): TGTGCCAGCAGCCGCCAGAGCGCGAATAATTCACCCCTCCACTTT. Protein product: CASSRQSANNSPLHF.

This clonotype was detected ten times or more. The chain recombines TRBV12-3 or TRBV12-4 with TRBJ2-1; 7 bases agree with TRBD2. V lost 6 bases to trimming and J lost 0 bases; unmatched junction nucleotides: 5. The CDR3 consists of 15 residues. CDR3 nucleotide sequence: TGTGCCAGCAGCTTCGGGGGGAGCTCCTACAATGAGCAGTTCTTC. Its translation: CASSFGGSSYNEQFF.

CDR3 nucleotide sequence: TGTGCCAGCCAATCGGGGGGACCATCCTACGAGCAGTACTTC. Its protein product is CASQSGGPSYEQYF. The V and J genes are TRBV6-1 and TRBJ2-7, with 7 nucleotides matching TRBD2. The trim removed 8 bases at V and 1 base at J, leaving 8 bases unmatched. CDR1 MNHNS and CDR2 SASEGT come from the germline V gene. This CDR3 is 14 amino acids long.

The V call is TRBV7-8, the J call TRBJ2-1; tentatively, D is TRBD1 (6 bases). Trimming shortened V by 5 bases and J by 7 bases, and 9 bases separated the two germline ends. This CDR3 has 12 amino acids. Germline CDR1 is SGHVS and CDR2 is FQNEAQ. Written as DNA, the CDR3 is TGTGCCAGCAGCATGACAGGTAATGAGCAGTTCTTC. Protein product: CASSMTGNEQFF.

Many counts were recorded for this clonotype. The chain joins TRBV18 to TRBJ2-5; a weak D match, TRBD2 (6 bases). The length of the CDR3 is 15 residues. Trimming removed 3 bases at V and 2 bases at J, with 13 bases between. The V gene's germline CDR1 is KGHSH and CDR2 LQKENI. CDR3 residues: CASSPRGSAQETQYF. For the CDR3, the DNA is TGTGCCAGCTCACCCCGGGGGTCAGCTCAAGAGACCCAGTACTTC.

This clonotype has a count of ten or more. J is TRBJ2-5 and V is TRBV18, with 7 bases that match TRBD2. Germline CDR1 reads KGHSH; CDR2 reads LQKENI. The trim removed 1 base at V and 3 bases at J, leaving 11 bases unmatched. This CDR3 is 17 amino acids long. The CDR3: CASSPREGGRGKETQYF. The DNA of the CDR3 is TGTGCCAGCTCACCACGGGAAGGCGGGAGAGGCAAAGAGACCCAGTACTTC.

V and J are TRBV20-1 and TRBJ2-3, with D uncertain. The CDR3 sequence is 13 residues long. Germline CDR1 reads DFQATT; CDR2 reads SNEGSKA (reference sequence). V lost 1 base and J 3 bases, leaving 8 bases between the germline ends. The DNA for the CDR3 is TGCAGTGCTAGAGGCAAGGTAACAGATACGCAGTATTTT. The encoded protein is CSARGKVTDTQYF.

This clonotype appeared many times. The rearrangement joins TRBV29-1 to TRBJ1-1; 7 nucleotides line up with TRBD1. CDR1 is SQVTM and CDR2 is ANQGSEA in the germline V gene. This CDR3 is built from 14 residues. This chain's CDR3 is CKAVKGGGNTEAFF. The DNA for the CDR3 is TGCAAAGCGGTAAAGGGAGGGGGCAACACTGAAGCTTTCTTT. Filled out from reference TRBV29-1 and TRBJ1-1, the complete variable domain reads SAVISQKPSRDICQRGTSLTIQCQVDSQVTMMFWYRQQPGQSLTLIATANQGSEATYESGFVIDKFPISRPNLTFSTLTVSNMSPEDSSIYLCKAVKGGGNTEAFFGQGTRLTVV.

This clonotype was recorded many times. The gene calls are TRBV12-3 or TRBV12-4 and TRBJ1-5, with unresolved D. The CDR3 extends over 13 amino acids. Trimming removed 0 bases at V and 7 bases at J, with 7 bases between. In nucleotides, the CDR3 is TGTGCCAGCAGTTTAGCAGGGAAACAGCCCCAGCATTTT. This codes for CASSLAGKQPQHF.

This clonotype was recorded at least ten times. Here the CDR3 reads CSVEGDDFPNEQFF. Written as DNA, the CDR3 is TGCAGCGTTGAAGGGGACGACTTCCCCAATGAGCAGTTCTTC. V is TRBV29-1 and J is TRBJ2-1; D might be TRBD1 or TRBD2, each matching 5 bases. This CDR3 has 14 residues. Trimming left V 1 base short and J 6 bases short, with 13 bases between. Germline assignment: CDR1 SQVTM and CDR2 ANQGSEA.

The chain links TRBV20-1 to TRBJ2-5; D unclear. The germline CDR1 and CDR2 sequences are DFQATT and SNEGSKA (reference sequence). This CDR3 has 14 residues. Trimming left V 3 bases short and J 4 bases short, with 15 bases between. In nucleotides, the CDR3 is TGCAGTGCTAGGTTTGGCGCTACTCCAGAGACCCAGTACTTC. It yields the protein CSARFGATPETQYF.

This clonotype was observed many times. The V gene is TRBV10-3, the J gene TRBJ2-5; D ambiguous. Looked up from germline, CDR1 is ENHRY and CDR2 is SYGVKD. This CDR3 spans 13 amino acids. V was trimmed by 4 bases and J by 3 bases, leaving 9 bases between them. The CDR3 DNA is TGTGCCATCAGTGGGCGTCTTGAAGAGACCCAGTACTTC. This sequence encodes CAISGRLEETQYF.

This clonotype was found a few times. For the CDR3, the DNA is TGTGCCAGCAGCTTATGGGACACCAGCACAGATACGCAGTATTTT. Its protein is CASSLWDTSTDTQYF. The V gene is TRBV7-9, the J gene TRBJ2-3; tentatively, D is TRBD1 (6 bases). Trimming cost V 2 bases and J 0 bases, with 9 bases left between them. This CDR3 region has 15 residues. Germline assignment: CDR1 SEHNR and CDR2 FQNEAQ (reference sequence).